The rows below give T cell receptor beta chains drawn from one sample of a study of shared clonotypes between healthy human individuals. Libraries were prepared by immunoSEQ multiplex PCR; TCRdb keeps only in-frame clonotypes and omits some of them. The sample yields some 2.4 million clones, more than 85% seen once. The sequenced sample consisted of naive CD4+ T cells from PBMCs. The receptors were gathered from a man aged 18 to 30 in good health. Some clones in this sample may be carry-over from other donors' samples. Both conserved end residues are part of each CDR3. The D gene is left open where the match is weak. Size is stated for part of the rows, as once, few or many counts, or as a class when the clone is expanded.

D gene	clone size	V gene	J gene	CDR3 protein	CDR3 DNA
NA	NA	TRBV11-3	TRBJ2-3	CASSFRESAQYF	TGTGCCAGCAGTTTTCGGGAGAGCGCGCAGTATTTT
NA	NA	TRBV28	TRBJ2-1	CASSPTERRQFF	TGTGCCAGCAGTCCGACGGAACGACGGCAGTTCTTC
NA	NA	TRBV28	TRBJ1-2	CASSFQGPNYGYTF	TGTGCCAGCAGTTTTCAGGGTCCTAACTATGGCTACACCTTC
NA	NA	TRBV11-2	TRBJ2-6	CASSSQRVSGANVLTF	TGTGCCAGCAGCTCCCAAAGGGTCTCTGGGGCCAACGTCCTGACTTTC
NA	NA	TRBV18	TRBJ2-7	CASSPLGLEQYF	TGTGCCAGCTCACCACTGGGGCTCGAGCAGTACTTC
NA	NA	TRBV6-4	TRBJ2-4	CASSRDSNECKKPPSPRF	TGTGCCAGCAGTCGAGACTCGAATGAGTGTAAAAAGCCTCCCTCTCCCCGCTTC
NA	NA	TRBV11-2	TRBJ2-2	CASSQTGIRTGELFF	TGTGCCAGCAGCCAAACAGGGATCCGGACCGGGGAGCTGTTTTTT
NA	NA	TRBV7-3	TRBJ2-2	CASSLNREDELFF	TGTGCCAGCAGTCTGAATCGCGAGGACGAGCTGTTTTTT
NA	NA	TRBV29-1	TRBJ2-4	CSVAAGVAKNIQYF	TGCAGCGTTGCGGCAGGGGTGGCCAAAAACATTCAGTACTTC
NA	NA	TRBV2	TRBJ2-2	CASSGAPMAGELFF	TGTGCCAGCAGTGGGGCCCCAATGGCCGGGGAGCTGTTTTTT
NA	NA	TRBV29-1	TRBJ2-7	CSARGRYSYEQYF	TGCAGCGCCCGAGGGAGGTACTCCTACGAGCAGTACTTC
NA	NA	TRBV5-6	TRBJ1-3	CASSLGGGLGNTIYF	TGTGCCAGCAGCTTGGGCGGGGGCTTGGGTAACACCATATATTTT
NA	NA	TRBV6-6	TRBJ2-1	CASSPDGAYNEQFF	TGTGCCAGCAGTCCCGATGGGGCCTACAATGAGCAGTTCTTC
NA	once	TRBV4-3	TRBJ1-2	CASSQDGTYGYTF	TGCGCCAGCAGCCAAGATGGTACCTATGGCTACACCTTC
TRBD2	NA	TRBV10-3	TRBJ2-2	CATLADPAGELFF	TGTGCCACGCTAGCGGACCCAGCCGGGGAGCTGTTTTTT
NA	NA	TRBV28	TRBJ1-3	CASSLSGPARRNTIYF	TGTGCCAGCAGTTTATCCGGGCCAGCACGAAGAAACACCATATATTTT
NA	NA	TRBV6-6	TRBJ2-7	CASGTSYYEQYF	TGTGCCAGCGGGACTTCTTATTACGAGCAGTACTTC
TRBD2	NA	TRBV6-4	TRBJ2-1	CAIPGLAAYNEQFF	TGTGCCATCCCTGGGCTAGCGGCCTACAATGAGCAGTTCTTC
TRBD1	NA	TRBV6-6	TRBJ2-3	CASSYSTGKANTQYF	TGTGCCAGCAGTTACTCGACAGGGAAAGCAAATACGCAGTATTTT
NA	once	TRBV5-1	TRBJ2-3	CASSLDGLSPDTQYF	TGCGCCAGCAGCTTGGACGGACTATCCCCAGATACGCAGTATTTT
NA	NA	TRBV27	TRBJ2-7	CASSWNRDTPGEQYF	TGTGCCAGCAGTTGGAACCGGGACACACCAGGAGAGCAGTACTTC
NA	NA	TRBV29-1	TRBJ1-3	CSGGAGAGNTIYF	TGCAGCGGTGGGGCAGGGGCTGGAAACACCATATATTTT
TRBD1	NA	TRBV4-1	TRBJ1-5	CASSQETYLPGQRNQPQHF	TGCGCCAGCAGCCAAGAAACCTACTTGCCGGGACAGAGAAATCAGCCCCAGCATTTT
TRBD2	NA	TRBV11-2	TRBJ2-1	CASSLLTSGAGDEQFF	TGTGCCAGCAGCTTATTGACTAGCGGAGCAGGGGATGAGCAGTTCTTC
NA	NA	TRBV11-2	TRBJ2-1	CASSLERQGGTHEQFF	TGTGCCAGCAGCTTAGAGAGGCAGGGGGGCACCCATGAGCAGTTCTTC
TRBD1	NA	TRBV18	TRBJ1-4	CASSLLDRDGKLFF	TGTGCCAGCTCCCTTCTGGACAGGGATGGAAAACTGTTTTTT
NA	NA	TRBV19	TRBJ1-1	CASSGGNEAFF	TGTGCCAGTAGTGGCGGGAACGAAGCTTTCTTT
NA	once	TRBV6-4	TRBJ2-2	CASSDSGGYGELFF	TGTGCCAGCAGTGACTCTGGTGGATACGGGGAGCTGTTTTTT
NA	NA	TRBV18	TRBJ1-3	CASSEFSPSGNTIYF	TGTGCCAGCTCCGAGTTCTCCCCCTCTGGAAACACCATATATTTT
NA	NA	TRBV28	TRBJ2-7	CASRGSGLRDYEQYF	TGTGCCAGCAGGGGGAGCGGGCTAAGGGACTACGAGCAGTACTTC
TRBD1	NA	TRBV19	TRBJ2-7	CASRDRGYEQYF	TGTGCCAGTCGGGACAGGGGGTACGAGCAGTACTTC
TRBD2	NA	TRBV11-3	TRBJ2-3	CASSLGLLAGPDTQYF	TGTGCCAGCAGCTTAGGTCTACTAGCGGGACCAGATACGCAGTATTTT
NA	NA	TRBV7-3	TRBJ2-3	CASSLTRDQVQYF	TGTGCCAGCAGCTTAACCAGGGACCAGGTGCAGTATTTT
TRBD1	once	TRBV5-6	TRBJ2-7	CASSVDRAAPEQYF	TGTGCCAGCAGCGTCGACAGGGCCGCACCAGAGCAGTACTTC
NA	NA	TRBV28	TRBJ2-2	CASSFRSPAGLSTGELFF	TGTGCCAGCAGTTTTAGGAGTCCGGCAGGGCTTAGCACCGGGGAGCTGTTTTTT
NA	NA	TRBV6-8	TRBJ2-7	CASPVTRGDEQYF	TGTGCCAGCCCCGTTACCCGTGGGGACGAGCAGTACTTC
NA	NA	TRBV27	TRBJ2-1	CASRPRGGNYNEQFF	TGTGCCAGCCGCCCCAGGGGGGGAAACTACAATGAGCAGTTCTTC
TRBD1	NA	TRBV2	TRBJ2-7	CASSDGTGGYEQYF	TGTGCCAGCAGTGACGGGACAGGGGGTTACGAGCAGTACTTC
NA	NA	TRBV19	TRBJ2-5	CASTRDNRETQYF	TGTGCCAGTACACGGGACAATAGAGAGACCCAGTACTTC
TRBD2	NA	TRBV6-1	TRBJ2-1	CASRDLAGPYNEQFF	TGTGCCAGCAGAGACCTAGCGGGACCGTACAATGAGCAGTTCTTC
TRBD1	NA	TRBV5-5	TRBJ1-5	CASSLGDRGNQPQHF	TGTGCCAGCAGCTTGGGGGACAGGGGTAATCAGCCCCAGCATTTT
NA	NA	TRBV2	TRBJ1-2	CASSEALVPGYTF	TGTGCCAGCAGTGAAGCGCTGGTGCCCGGCTACACCTTC
TRBD2	NA	TRBV9	TRBJ2-1	CASSVDAPSGDNEQFF	TGTGCCAGCAGCGTGGACGCCCCTAGCGGTGACAATGAGCAGTTCTTC
TRBD1	NA	TRBV9	TRBJ1-2	CASSVHSTGTGKIGGYTF	TGTGCCAGCAGCGTCCACTCGACCGGGACAGGGAAGATCGGAGGCTACACCTTC
TRBD1	NA	TRBV5-6	TRBJ1-4	CASSAGWTGRGEKLFF	TGTGCCAGCAGCGCCGGCTGGACAGGGCGAGGTGAAAAACTGTTTTTT
TRBD2	NA	TRBV7-9	TRBJ2-5	CASSLSASGRIQETQYF	TGTGCCAGCAGCTTAAGTGCTAGCGGGAGGATACAAGAGACCCAGTACTTC
TRBD2	NA	TRBV28	TRBJ2-7	CASSSPSAGSYEQYF	TGTGCCAGCAGTTCACCCTCAGCGGGGTCCTACGAGCAGTACTTC
TRBD1	once	TRBV28	TRBJ2-1	CASSFFYRGNNNEQFF	TGTGCCAGCAGTTTCTTCTACAGGGGTAACAACAATGAGCAGTTCTTC
NA	once	TRBV14	TRBJ2-2	CASSRLEGHYTGELFF	TGTGCCAGCAGCCGGTTGGAGGGTCACTACACCGGGGAGCTGTTTTTT
TRBD1	once	TRBV2	TRBJ1-5	CASSAQRQGIQPQHF	TGTGCCAGCAGCGCACAGAGACAGGGCATTCAGCCCCAGCATTTT